These 20 T cell receptor beta chains were all obtained from the same sample, sequenced in a study of blood T cell repertoires in COVID-19. Sequenced by immunoSEQ multiplex PCR; TCRdb stores in-frame clones only, minus some. Of 220,000 or so clones in the sample, 65% to 85% were seen once. The sample taken for sequencing was PBMCs or T cells enriched from blood (not recorded which). These receptors were taken from a woman in her forties who had recovered from COVID-19.

V usage is TRBV19 and J usage is TRBJ2-1; 11 positions match TRBD2. After removal of 3 bases from V and 8 bases from J, the junction contained 3 bases not matched to a gene. Germline V gene sequence: CDR1 LNHDA, CDR2 SQIVND (reference sequence). The CDR3 is 14 amino acids. Written as DNA, the CDR3 is TGTGCCAGTAGTATGTTACTAGCGGGAGATGAGCAGTTCTTC. As protein: CASSMLLAGDEQFF.

The count of this clone is one. The CDR3 nucleotides are TGTGCCAGCAGCAACGGACAGGTCGGCTCTGGAAACACCATATATTTT. Its translation is CASSNGQVGSGNTIYF. V usage is TRBV11-3 and J usage is TRBJ1-3; 7 bases map to TRBD1. This CDR3 is built from 16 residues. Per germline, CDR1 SGHNT and CDR2 YENEEA. J was trimmed by 0 bases and V by 5 bases; bases with no gene match: 7.

The chain combines TRBV28 with TRBJ1-1, with D perhaps TRBD1 (5 bases). Germline V CDR1 and CDR2: MDHEN, SYDVKM. This CDR3 region has 14 residues. Trimming shortened V by 4 bases and J by 1 base, and 10 bases separated the two germline ends. CDR3: CASSSDSTNTEAFF. The CDR3 coding sequence is TGTGCCAGCAGTTCCGACAGTACGAACACTGAAGCTTTCTTT.

This clone has more than one count but fewer than ten. The chain employs TRBV9 and TRBJ2-1; TRBD2 matches 9 bases. The CDR3 contains 15 residues. The junction had 10 bases not matched to a gene; V was cut back by 7 bases and J by 5 bases. The V gene's germline CDR1 is SGDLS and CDR2 YYNGEE. CDR3 in DNA: TGTGCCAGCGACGGCGGGGGGACTAGCAACAATGAGCAGTTCTTC. Translated: CASDGGGTSNNEQFF.

J is TRBJ1-4 and V is TRBV11-3; no clear D. V lost 5 bases and J 3 bases, leaving 16 bases between the germline ends. CDR3 size: 16 residues. Per germline, CDR1 SGHNT and CDR2 YENEEA. The CDR3 region is CASSPRRATANEKLFF. CDR3 in DNA: TGTGCCAGCAGCCCCCGGCGGGCAACGGCTAATGAAAAACTGTTTTTT.

This rearrangement joins TRBV27 to TRBJ1-2; D gene ambiguous. Trimming took 4 bases from V and 11 from J, leaving 17 bases between them. This CDR3 comprises 13 residues. Germline V lookup: CDR1 MNHEY, CDR2 SMNVEV (reference sequence). The CDR3 loop is CASSWISGSGYTF. As DNA, the CDR3 is TGTGCCAGCAGTTGGATCTCGGGTTCGGGGTACACCTTC.

This chain connects TRBV7-8 to TRBJ2-7, with D maybe TRBD2 (6 bases). The CDR3 spans 13 residues. Trimming removed 0 bases from V and 3 bases from J, with 6 bases in between. Germline V gene lookup returns CDR1 SGHVS and CDR2 FQNEAQ. The chain's CDR3 is CASSLAGGYEQYF. The CDR3, as DNA: TGTGCCAGCAGCTTAGCCGGGGGCTACGAGCAGTACTTC. Full variable domain (rest looked up from reference TRBV7-8 and TRBJ2-7): GAGVSQSPRYKVAKRGQDVALRCDPISGHVSLFWYQQALGQGPEFLTYFQNEAQLDKSGLPSDRFFAERPEGSVSTLKIQRTQQEDSAVYLCASSLAGGYEQYFGPGTRLTVT.

This clone was counted many times. The rearrangement links TRBV3-1 (or the pseudogene TRBV3-2) to TRBJ2-1, with TRBD2 identical over 9 bases. V shed 5 bases and J 6 bases; nucleotides not matched to a gene: 8. This CDR3 spans 15 amino acids. Germline assignment: CDR1 LGHDT and CDR2 YNNKEL (reference sequence). CDR3 amino acids: CASSFSGRAVNEQFF. The CDR3 DNA reads as TGTGCCAGCAGCTTTAGCGGGAGAGCCGTCAATGAGCAGTTCTTC.

The chain recombines TRBV10-1 with TRBJ2-1; D remains unclear. Trimming removed 3 bases at V and 2 bases at J, with 2 bases between. CDR1 is WNHNN and CDR2 is SYGVQD in the germline V gene (reference sequence). The CDR3 spans 12 residues. The CDR3 bases are TGCGCCAGCAGTGACGCCTACAATGAGCAGTTCTTC. Protein sequence: CASSDAYNEQFF.

This chain uses TRBV6-2 or TRBV6-3 with TRBJ1-2; TRBD1 matches at 11 bases. V lost 2 bases to trimming and J lost 8 bases; unmatched junction nucleotides: 7. The germline gives CDR1 MNHEY, CDR2 SVGEGT. CDR3 length: 15 amino acids. This CDR3 is CASSYQGQGAKGYTF. CDR3 DNA sequence: TGTGCCAGCAGTTACCAAGGACAGGGGGCTAAAGGCTACACCTTC.

This chain joins TRBV2 and TRBJ1-4, with 9 bases aligning to TRBD1. The germline V gene encodes CDR1 SNHLY and CDR2 FYNNEI. This CDR3 spans 14 amino acids. V shed 6 bases and J 12 bases; nucleotides not matched to a gene: 11. The CDR3 is CASSAGTGREELFF. The CDR3 bases are TGTGCCAGCAGCGCCGGGACAGGGAGGGAAGAACTGTTTTTT.

This clone was seen more than once but under ten times. The genes are TRBV5-1 and TRBJ1-4; 10 bases agree with TRBD1. Germline CDR1 is SGHRS and CDR2 is YFSETQ. After removal of 1 base from V and 7 bases from J, the junction contained 13 bases not matched to a gene. The length of the CDR3 is 18 residues. The CDR3 sequence: CASSLRGQGSFLGEKLFF. The CDR3 nucleotides read TGCGCCAGCAGCTTGAGGGGACAGGGGAGTTTTTTGGGTGAAAAACTGTTTTTT.

The chain links TRBV4-1 to TRBJ2-2; 11 positions match TRBD1. The junction had 5 bases not matched to a gene; V was cut back by 4 bases and J by 7 bases. Germline CDR1 and CDR2: MGHRA and YSYEKL. The CDR3 runs to 15 residues. In DNA form, the CDR3 reads TGCGCCAGCAGCCCCGGACAGGGGGCTATCGGGGAGCTGTTTTTT. It translates to CASSPGQGAIGELFF.

The chain links TRBV24-1 to TRBJ2-5; a weak D match, TRBD2 (5 bases). V was cut by 5 bases and J by 4 bases, with 19 bases left in between. This CDR3 contains 16 residues. The germline CDR1 and CDR2 sequences are KGHDR and SFDVKD. The CDR3 DNA reads TGTGCCACCAGTGCCTCCACCGGGGTCTGGGGAGAGACCCAGTACTTC. Translating gives CATSASTGVWGETQYF.

The CDR3: CASSLGRGAGYGYTF. The CDR3 DNA follows: TGTGCCAGCAGCTTGGGCAGGGGCGCCGGCTATGGCTACACCTTC. This chain uses TRBV5-4 with TRBJ1-2, with D possibly matching TRBD1 (6 bases). Germline values: CDR1 SGHNT, CDR2 YYREEE (reference sequence). With 0 bases removed from V and 4 bases from J, the gap between germline ends came to 13 bases. The CDR3 runs to 15 residues.

The V gene is TRBV28, the J gene TRBJ2-7; possible D gene TRBD2, 5 bases. Germline loops: CDR1 MDHEN, CDR2 SYDVKM. V lost 5 bases and J lost 3, with 20 bases in between. The length of the CDR3 is 16 residues. The CDR3 DNA sequence: TGTGCCAGCAGTGCCTTATACCCCCGGGGTTTCTACGAGCAGTACTTC. Translation: CASSALYPRGFYEQYF.

The V call is TRBV27, the J call TRBJ2-1; 8 nucleotides align to TRBD1. The CDR3 totals 15 residues. Per germline, CDR1 MNHEY and CDR2 SMNVEV (reference sequence). The J segment lost 2 bases and the V segment lost 3 bases, leaving 3 bases of the junction unmatched. Here the CDR3 DNA reads TGTGCCAGCAGTTTTGGGACAGGTACCTACAATGAGCAGTTCTTC. It is translated as CASSFGTGTYNEQFF.

The chain uses TRBV5-1 and TRBJ2-5; perhaps TRBD1 as D (5 bases). The CDR3 is 15 amino acids. Germline V gives CDR1 SGHRS, CDR2 YFSETQ. Between the trimmed V and J ends, which lost 0 bases and 5 bases, there was a span of 14 bases. The CDR3 region is CASSLGPGQVETQYF. DNA of the CDR3: TGCGCCAGCAGCTTGGGGCCAGGGCAGGTGGAGACCCAGTACTTC.

V is TRBV3-1 (or the pseudogene TRBV3-2) and J is TRBJ2-3; D is possibly TRBD1 (5 bases). The CDR3 sequence is 15 residues long. Trimming cost V 3 bases and J 0 bases, with 10 bases left between them. Germline-derived CDR1 and CDR2 are LGHDT and YNNKEL (reference sequence). The CDR3 region has the DNA TGTGCCAGCAGCCAGGGGCCTAGTAGCACAGATACGCAGTATTTT. This sequence encodes CASSQGPSSTDTQYF.

The chain employs TRBV7-6 and TRBJ1-5; possibly TRBD1 for D (5 bases). The CDR3 covers 15 residues. V was cut by 0 bases and J by 1 base, with 7 bases left in between. From germline, CDR1 is SGHVS and CDR2 FNYEAQ. This chain's CDR3 is CASSLARGSNQPQHF. As DNA, the CDR3 is TGTGCCAGCAGCTTAGCACGGGGGAGCAATCAGCCCCAGCATTTT. The variable domain in full, with the rest retrieved from reference TRBV7-6 and TRBJ1-5, is GAGVSQSPRYKVTKRGQDVALRCDPISGHVSLYWYRQALGQGPEFLTYFNYEAQQDKSGLPNDRFSAERPEGSISTLTIQRTEQRDSAMYRCASSLARGSNQPQHFGDGTRLSIL.